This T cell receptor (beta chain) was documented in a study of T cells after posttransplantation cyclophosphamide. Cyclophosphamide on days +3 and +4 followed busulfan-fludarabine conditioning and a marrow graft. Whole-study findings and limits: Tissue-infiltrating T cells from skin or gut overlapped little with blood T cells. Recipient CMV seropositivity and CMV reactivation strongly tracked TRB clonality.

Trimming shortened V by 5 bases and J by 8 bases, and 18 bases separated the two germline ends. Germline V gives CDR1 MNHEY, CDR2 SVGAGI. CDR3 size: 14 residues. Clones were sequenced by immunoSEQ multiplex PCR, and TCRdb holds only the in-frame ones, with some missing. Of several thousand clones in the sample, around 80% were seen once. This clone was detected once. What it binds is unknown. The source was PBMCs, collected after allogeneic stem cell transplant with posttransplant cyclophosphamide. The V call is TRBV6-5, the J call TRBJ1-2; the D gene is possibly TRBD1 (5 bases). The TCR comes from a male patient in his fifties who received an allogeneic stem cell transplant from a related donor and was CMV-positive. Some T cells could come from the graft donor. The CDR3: CASSDPGGTEGYTF. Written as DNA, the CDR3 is TGTGCCAGCAGTGACCCGGGCGGGACGGAAGGCTACACCTTC.